The subject of this entry is one T cell receptor (beta chain). The antigen remains undetermined. CDR1 and CDR2 (germline): SGHDN, FVKESK. The CDR3 extends over 13 amino acids. Trimming took 3 bases from V and 13 from J, leaving 16 bases between them. The entry originates in a study of chemoradiotherapy in HPV16-positive cancers. Background on the study: A couple of HPV16-positive patients' cells yielded candidate HPV-specific clones and common motifs. Study-wide findings and caveats: Candidate HPV-specific clones and E7-related TCR motifs grew in tumor during treatment. Functional assays defining HPV-specific T cells used only two HPV16-positive patients.

This table comes from immunoSEQ multiplex PCR, and its TCRdb copy is limited to in-frame clones, with some not included. The sample yields over 10,000 clones, approximately 92% seen once. Repeated repertoire sampling spanned the course of chemoradiotherapy. Sample: blood, taken from a patient who underwent chemoradiotherapy. The V and J genes are TRBV14 and TRBJ1-5; D is possibly TRBD1 (5 bases). The receptor comes from a human donor with HPV-associated anogenital cancer. Here the CDR3 reads CASSHTTGTQQHF. The CDR3 DNA sequence: TGTGCCAGCAGCCACACGACCGGGACCCAACAGCATTTT. Full variable domain (remainder filled in from reference TRBV14 and TRBJ1-5): EAGVTQFPSHSVIEKGQTVTLRCDPISGHDNLYWYRRVMGKEIKFLLHFVKESKQDESGMPNNRFLAERTGGTYSTLKVQPAELEDSGVYFCASSHTTGTQQHFGDGTRLSIL.